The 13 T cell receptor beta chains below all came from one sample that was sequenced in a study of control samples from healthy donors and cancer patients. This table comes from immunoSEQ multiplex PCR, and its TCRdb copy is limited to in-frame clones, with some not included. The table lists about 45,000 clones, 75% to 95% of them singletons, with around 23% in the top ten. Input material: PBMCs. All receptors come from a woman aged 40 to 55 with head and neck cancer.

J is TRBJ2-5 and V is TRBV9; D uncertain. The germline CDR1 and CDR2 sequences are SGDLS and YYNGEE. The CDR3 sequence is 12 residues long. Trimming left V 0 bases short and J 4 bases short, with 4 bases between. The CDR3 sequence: CASSVGGETQYF. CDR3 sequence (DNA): TGTGCCAGCAGCGTAGGGGGAGAGACCCAGTACTTC.

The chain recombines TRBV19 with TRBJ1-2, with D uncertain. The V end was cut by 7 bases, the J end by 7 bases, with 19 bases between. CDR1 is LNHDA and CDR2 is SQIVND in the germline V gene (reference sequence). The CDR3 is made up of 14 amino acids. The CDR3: CASTQLSPSRGYTF. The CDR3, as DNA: TGTGCCAGTACTCAGCTTTCTCCTTCTCGTGGCTACACCTTC. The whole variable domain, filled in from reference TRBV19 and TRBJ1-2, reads DGGITQSPKYLFRKEGQNVTLSCEQNLNHDAMYWYRQDPGQGLRLIYYSQIVNDFQKGDIAEGYSVSREKKESFPLTVTSAQKNPTAFYLCASTQLSPSRGYTFGSGTRLTVV.

As DNA, the CDR3 is TGCGCCAGCAGCTTCACTAGCGGGGGGGAAGAGACCCAGTACTTC. Translated, it gives CASSFTSGGEETQYF. The genes are TRBV5-1 and TRBJ2-5; 13 bases align to TRBD2. Trimming at V came to 2 bases and at J to 3 bases, leaving 1 base not matched to a gene. Germline V gene data show CDR1 as SGHRS and CDR2 as YFSETQ. This CDR3 has 15 residues.

The CDR3 sequence is CASSTATEAFF. Written as DNA, the CDR3 is TGTGCCAGCAGTACGGCTACTGAAGCTTTCTTT. J is TRBJ1-1 and V is TRBV14; the D is unclear. CDR1 and CDR2 from the germline V gene are SGHDN and FVKESK. V lost 6 bases and J lost 5, with 7 bases in between. The CDR3 length is 11 residues. Full variable domain (outside the CDR3, taken from reference TRBV14 and TRBJ1-1): EAGVTQFPSHSVIEKGQTVTLRCDPISGHDNLYWYRRVMGKEIKFLLHFVKESKQDESGMPNNRFLAERTGGTYSTLKVQPAELEDSGVYFCASSTATEAFFGQGTRLTVV.

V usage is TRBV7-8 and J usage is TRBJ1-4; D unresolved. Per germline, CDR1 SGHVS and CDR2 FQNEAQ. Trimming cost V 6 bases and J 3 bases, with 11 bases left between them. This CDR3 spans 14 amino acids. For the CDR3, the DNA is TGTGCCAGCAGGTTGGAGGTTGCTAATGAAAAACTGTTTTTT. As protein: CASRLEVANEKLFF. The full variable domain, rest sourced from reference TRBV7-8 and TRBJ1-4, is GAGVSQSPRYKVAKRGQDVALRCDPISGHVSLFWYQQALGQGPEFLTYFQNEAQLDKSGLPSDRFFAERPEGSVSTLKIQRTQQEDSAVYLCASRLEVANEKLFFGSGTQLSVL.

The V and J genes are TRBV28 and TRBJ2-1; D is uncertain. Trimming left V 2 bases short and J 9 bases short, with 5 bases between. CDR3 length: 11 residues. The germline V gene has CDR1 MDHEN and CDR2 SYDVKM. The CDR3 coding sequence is TGTGCCAGCAGTTTAGTAAGTGAGCAGTTCTTC. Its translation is CASSLVSEQFF.

CDR3 bases: TGCAGTGCTTGGGAGGTTGAGACCCAGTACTTC. This translates into CSAWEVETQYF. The genes are TRBV20-1 and TRBJ2-5, with TRBD2 as a possible D gene (6 bases). The CDR3 totals 11 residues. Trimming left V 5 bases short and J 5 bases short, with 9 bases between. Germline CDR1 is DFQATT and CDR2 is SNEGSKA (reference sequence).

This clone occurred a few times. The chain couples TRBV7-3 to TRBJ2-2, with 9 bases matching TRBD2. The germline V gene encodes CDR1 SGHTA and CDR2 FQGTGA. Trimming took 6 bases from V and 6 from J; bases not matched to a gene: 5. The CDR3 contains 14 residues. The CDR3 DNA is TGTGCCAGCAGGCTAGCTAGCGGGGCCGGGGAGCTGTTTTTT. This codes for CASRLASGAGELFF. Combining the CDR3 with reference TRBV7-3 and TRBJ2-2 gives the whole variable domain GAGVSQTPSNKVTEKGKYVELRCDPISGHTALYWYRQSLGQGPEFLIYFQGTGAADDSGLPNDRFFAVRPEGSVSTLKIQRTERGDSAVYLCASRLASGAGELFFGEGSRLTVL.

CDR3 sequence reads: CASSLGSDPGETQYF. The CDR3 DNA sequence: TGTGCCAGCAGCTTGGGATCGGACCCCGGGGAGACCCAGTACTTC. The V gene is TRBV5-8, the J gene TRBJ2-5, with D hard to call. V gave up 0 bases and J gave up 5 bases, with 14 bases separating them. This CDR3 has 15 residues. Germline V CDR1 and CDR2: SGHTS, YDEGEE.

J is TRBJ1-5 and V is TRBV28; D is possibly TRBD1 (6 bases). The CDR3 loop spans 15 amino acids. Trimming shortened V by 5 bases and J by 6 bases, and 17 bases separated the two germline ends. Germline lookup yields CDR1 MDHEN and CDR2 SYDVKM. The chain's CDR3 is CASSVTGWQGQPQHF. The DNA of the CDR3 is TGTGCCAGCAGTGTCACAGGGTGGCAGGGTCAGCCCCAGCATTTT.

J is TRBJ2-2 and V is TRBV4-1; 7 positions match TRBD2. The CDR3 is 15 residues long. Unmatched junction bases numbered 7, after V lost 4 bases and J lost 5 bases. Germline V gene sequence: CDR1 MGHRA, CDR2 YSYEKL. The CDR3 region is CASSPGREGTGELFF. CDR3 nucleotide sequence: TGCGCCAGCAGCCCAGGCAGGGAGGGTACCGGGGAGCTGTTTTTT.

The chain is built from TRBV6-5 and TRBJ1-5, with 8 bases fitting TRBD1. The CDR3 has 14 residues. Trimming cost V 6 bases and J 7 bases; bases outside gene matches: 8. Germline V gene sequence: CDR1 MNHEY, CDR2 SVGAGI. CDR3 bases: TGTGCCAGCAGGGGCGACAGGGGTCGGCAGCCCCAGCATTTT. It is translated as CASRGDRGRQPQHF.

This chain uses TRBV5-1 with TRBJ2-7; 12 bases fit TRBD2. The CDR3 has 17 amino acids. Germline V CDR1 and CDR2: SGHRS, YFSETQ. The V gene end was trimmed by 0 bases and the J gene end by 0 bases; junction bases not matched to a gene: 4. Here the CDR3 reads CASSLAGTSGPSYEQYF. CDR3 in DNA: TGCGCCAGCAGCTTGGCGGGGACTAGCGGGCCCTCCTACGAGCAGTACTTC.